Below are 27 T cell receptor beta chains sequenced from a single sample in a study of control samples from healthy donors and cancer patients. Libraries were prepared by immunoSEQ multiplex PCR; TCRdb keeps only in-frame clonotypes and omits some of them. The table shows about 150,000 clones, with about 90% occurring only once. Specimen: blood. The source of these receptors is a man between 18 and 35 years old in good health.

The J gene is TRBJ1-2, the V gene TRBV29-1; D possibly corresponds to TRBD1 (5 bases). The CDR3 is 12 residues long. V shed 6 bases and J shed 8 bases, with 16 bases lying between them. The germline V gene has CDR1 SQVTM and CDR2 ANQGSEA. CDR3 nucleotides: TGCAGCGTACAGGTTCCCGGAGGAGGCTACACCTTC. Translation gives CSVQVPGGGYTF.

This clone was observed a handful of times. The rearrangement uses TRBV7-3 and TRBJ2-2, with unresolved D. There are 16 residues in the CDR3. The germline V gene encodes CDR1 SGHTA and CDR2 FQGTGA. V was trimmed by 2 bases and J by 1 base, leaving 11 bases between them. The CDR3 reads CASSLGAGENTGELFF. The CDR3 DNA reads as TGTGCCAGCAGCTTAGGAGCCGGAGAGAACACCGGGGAGCTGTTTTTT.

V gene TRBV2 combines with J gene TRBJ2-7; no reliable D call. Germline values: CDR1 SNHLY, CDR2 FYNNEI. V was shortened by 6 bases and J by 2 bases, with 11 bases between the two germline ends. The CDR3 sequence is 13 residues long. Here the CDR3 reads CASSLGGTYEQYF. For the CDR3, the DNA is TGTGCCAGCAGCCTGGGCGGCACCTACGAGCAGTACTTC.

V gene TRBV28 combines with J gene TRBJ1-1; TRBD1 aligns across 9 bases. The CDR3 length is 15 residues. With 4 bases clipped from V and 3 bases from J, the junction kept 6 bases outside the gene matches. Germline V gene lookup returns CDR1 MDHEN and CDR2 SYDVKM. The CDR3: CASSSPGQGYTEAFF. The DNA for the CDR3 is TGTGCCAGCAGTTCGCCGGGACAGGGCTACACTGAAGCTTTCTTT. Supplemented by reference TRBV28 and TRBJ1-1, the full variable domain reads DVKVTQSSRYLVKRTGEKVFLECVQDMDHENMFWYRQDPGLGLRLIYFSYDVKMKEKGDIPEGYSVSREKKERFSLILESASTNQTSMYLCASSSPGQGYTEAFFGQGTRLTVV.

This chain links TRBV5-1 with TRBJ2-3; D call uncertain. This CDR3 has 14 residues. CDR1 is SGHRS, CDR2 YFSETQ, per germline. Deletions cut 0 bases from V and 4 bases from J, with 9 bases between. The CDR3 DNA is TGCGCCAGCAGCTTGGTTGGCATTGCAGATACGCAGTATTTT. This translates into CASSLVGIADTQYF.

The chain carries TRBV30 and TRBJ2-1; TRBD2 might be the D (6 bases). In germline, CDR1 is GTSNPN, CDR2 SVGIG (reference sequence). The CDR3 has 16 amino acids. V lost 4 bases to trimming and J lost 0 bases, with 16 bases between them. The CDR3 protein is CAWTPELANSYNEQFF. The CDR3 DNA follows: TGTGCCTGGACCCCAGAACTAGCCAACTCCTACAATGAGCAGTTCTTC.

The genes are TRBV28 and TRBJ1-2, with a tentative D call TRBD1 (5 bases). CDR3 length: 16 amino acids. Germline V lookup: CDR1 MDHEN, CDR2 SYDVKM. Trimming cost V 4 bases and J 0 bases, with 15 bases left between them. CDR3 loop: CASSSTGVEANYGYTF. CDR3 nucleotides: TGTGCCAGCAGTTCTACAGGAGTTGAGGCTAACTATGGCTACACCTTC.

This sequence joins TRBV7-2 and TRBJ1-5; D gene uncertain. V dropped 4 bases and J dropped 0 bases, with 10 bases sitting between them. CDR3 length: 15 amino acids. The germline gives CDR1 SGHTA, CDR2 FQGNSA. CDR3 loop: CASSYRRDSNQPQHF. The DNA for the CDR3 is TGTGCCAGCAGCTACAGACGGGATAGCAATCAGCCCCAGCATTTT.

The chain combines TRBV6-6 with TRBJ2-1; TRBD2 matches at 11 bases. This CDR3 has 15 amino acids. Germline CDR1 reads MNHNY; CDR2 reads SVGAGI (reference sequence). The trim removed 6 bases at V and 4 bases at J, leaving 5 bases unmatched. CDR3 sequence: CASRVAGGAYNEQFF. CDR3 sequence (DNA): TGTGCCAGCAGGGTAGCGGGGGGGGCATACAATGAGCAGTTCTTC.

The chain employs TRBV28 and TRBJ2-5; D call uncertain. Germline lookup yields CDR1 MDHEN and CDR2 SYDVKM. This CDR3 is 11 amino acids long. V lost 7 bases and J lost 6, with 9 bases in between. The CDR3 spells CASTMRQTQYF. CDR3 bases: TGTGCCAGCACTATGCGTCAGACCCAGTACTTC.

This clone was recorded at least ten times. This sequence joins TRBV4-3 and TRBJ2-1; the match to TRBD2 covers 9 bases. The germline gives CDR1 LGHNA, CDR2 YSLEER. V lost 0 bases, J lost 6 bases, and 9 bases stayed unmatched. CDR3 length equals 17 residues. The CDR3, as DNA: TGCGCCAGCAGCCAAGATTACCCTAGCGGGGCCTTCAATGAGCAGTTCTTC. Protein: CASSQDYPSGAFNEQFF.

The chain couples TRBV20-1 to TRBJ1-1; unclear D gene. Germline CDR1 DFQATT, CDR2 SNEGSKA (reference sequence). Trimming stripped 3 bases from V and 1 base from J, with 9 bases between. The CDR3 is made up of 13 amino acids. Here the CDR3 reads CSASYSENTEAFF. As DNA, the CDR3 is TGCAGTGCTAGTTACTCGGAGAACACTGAAGCTTTCTTT.

The gene calls are TRBV28 and TRBJ1-2; D is unresolved. Germline values: CDR1 MDHEN, CDR2 SYDVKM. The CDR3 consists of 13 residues. Trimming removed 7 bases at V and 3 bases at J, with 12 bases between. The CDR3 protein is CASTPAGYYGYTF. As DNA, the CDR3 is TGTGCCAGCACACCGGCGGGGTACTATGGCTACACCTTC.

The sample holds one count of this clone. J is TRBJ1-2 and V is TRBV7-2; D call uncertain. Trimming took 4 bases from V and 3 from J, leaving 12 bases between them. Germline-derived CDR1 and CDR2 are SGHTA and FQGNSA. The CDR3 runs to 14 residues. CDR3 nucleotide sequence: TGTGCCAGCAGCTCGTGGGGTCCGGACTATGGCTACACCTTC. It codes for CASSSWGPDYGYTF. The full variable domain, with the rest looked up from reference TRBV7-2 and TRBJ1-2, is GAGVSQSPSNKVTEKGKDVELRCDPISGHTALYWYRQSLGQGLEFLIYFQGNSAPDKSGLPSDRFSAERTGGSVSTLTIQRTQQEDSAVYLCASSSWGPDYGYTFGSGTRLTVV.

The chain couples TRBV29-1 to TRBJ1-2; D gene ambiguous. CDR3 length: 12 amino acids. V was shortened by 4 bases and J by 6 bases, with 12 bases between the two germline ends. Looked up from germline, CDR1 is SQVTM and CDR2 is ANQGSEA. The CDR3 here is CSVGGRENGYTF. The CDR3 DNA reads as TGCAGCGTTGGAGGGCGGGAGAATGGCTACACCTTC.

V and J are TRBV30 and TRBJ2-7; 9 bases match TRBD2. This CDR3 region has 14 residues. Germline V gives CDR1 GTSNPN, CDR2 SVGIG (reference sequence). With V trimmed by 4 bases and J by 3 bases, 7 bases remained unmatched. The CDR3 DNA reads TGTGCCTGGATGGTCCCTAGCGGGGTCTACGAGCAGTACTTC. This translates into CAWMVPSGVYEQYF. The variable domain in full, completed from reference TRBV30 and TRBJ2-7, reads SQTIHQWPATLVQPVGSPLSLECTVEGTSNPNLYWYRQAAGRGLQLLFYSVGIGQISSEVPQNLSASRPQDRQFILSSKKLLLSDSGFYLCAWMVPSGVYEQYFGPGTRLTVT.

The V and J genes are TRBV28 and TRBJ2-5, with TRBD1 matching over 8 bases. CDR1 and CDR2 (germline): MDHEN, SYDVKM. The CDR3 is 14 residues long. V was clipped by 6 bases and J by 8 bases; unmatched bases: 11. In DNA, the CDR3 is TGTGCCAGCAGCCCGCCAGGGGGCGGTGGAACCCAGTACTTC. Protein product: CASSPPGGGGTQYF.

This chain links TRBV30 with TRBJ2-3, with a possible D match to TRBD2 (7 bases). Germline loops: CDR1 GTSNPN, CDR2 SVGIG (reference sequence). V was pared by 0 bases and J by 5 bases, with 15 bases between. CDR3 length: 15 amino acids. CDR3 bases: TGTGCCTGGAGTGTTTTGGCGGGGGCACAAGATACGCAGTATTTT. It encodes CAWSVLAGAQDTQYF.

The CDR3 region has the DNA TGTGCCAGCAGCCCCCGCCCGACTAGCTACAATGAGCAGTTCTTC. This gives the protein CASSPRPTSYNEQFF. V usage is TRBV6-5 and J usage is TRBJ2-1; TRBD2 might be the D (6 bases). Between the trimmed V and J ends, which lost 6 bases and 3 bases, there was a span of 15 bases. Germline V gives CDR1 MNHEY, CDR2 SVGAGI. The CDR3 extends over 15 amino acids.

The gene calls are TRBV10-3 and TRBJ2-3, with 7 bases identical to TRBD1. The CDR3 totals 14 residues. The ends lost 7 bases at V and 1 base at J; junction bases unmatched: 5. Germline V lookup: CDR1 ENHRY, CDR2 SYGVKD. CDR3 in DNA: TGTGCCATCAAGGGGACAGAAGGCACAGATACGCAGTATTTT. Translated: CAIKGTEGTDTQYF.

V usage is TRBV28 and J usage is TRBJ2-2; 7 bases agree with TRBD1. Germline lookup yields CDR1 MDHEN and CDR2 SYDVKM. V lost 7 bases and J lost 6; bases outside the gene matches: 17. The CDR3 length is 17 residues. CDR3 DNA sequence: TGTGCCAGCAATACCTATGTTCGACAGGGTAGGGCCGGGGAGCTGTTTTTT. Its protein product is CASNTYVRQGRAGELFF.

This clone was observed once. The V call is TRBV5-6, the J call TRBJ1-6, with a possible D match to TRBD1 (5 bases). CDR1 SGHDT and CDR2 YYEEEE come from the germline V gene. This CDR3 spans 16 amino acids. The V end lost 7 bases, the J end lost 0 bases, and 14 bases lay between the germline ends. The CDR3 DNA follows: TGTGCCAGCGCCCTAGGGGCTAGCTCCTATAATTCACCCCTCCACTTT. This codes for CASALGASSYNSPLHF.

The rearrangement joins TRBV30 to TRBJ1-1; D gene unclear. V was trimmed by 1 base and J by 4 bases, leaving 13 bases between them. The CDR3 has 14 residues. Germline CDR1 and CDR2: GTSNPN and SVGIG (reference sequence). The CDR3 reads CAWSEAFASTEAFF. The CDR3 DNA is TGTGCCTGGAGTGAGGCATTTGCATCCACTGAAGCTTTCTTT.

This sequence joins TRBV28 and TRBJ1-2; D is perhaps TRBD1 (6 bases). The CDR3 is made up of 16 amino acids. V lost 4 bases and J 4 bases, leaving 19 bases between the germline ends. Germline-derived CDR1 and CDR2 are MDHEN and SYDVKM. The CDR3 DNA is TGTGCCAGCAGTTCGAGGGGGTTTCTATTACTCTATGGCTACACCTTC. It codes for CASSSRGFLLLYGYTF.

J is TRBJ2-1 and V is TRBV29-1, with 9 nucleotides matching TRBD1. From germline, CDR1 is SQVTM and CDR2 ANQGSEA. After removal of 6 bases from V and 9 bases from J, the junction contained 12 bases not matched to a gene. This CDR3 contains 14 residues. This CDR3 is CSVTGTGFMGEQFF. The CDR3 region has the DNA TGCAGCGTCACCGGGACAGGGTTTATGGGTGAGCAGTTCTTC.

This clone was observed a single time. This sequence joins TRBV29-1 and TRBJ2-1, with 9 bases identical to TRBD1. The CDR3 contains 12 residues. V dropped 6 bases and J dropped 15; count of bases not matched to a gene: 12. Germline V gene sequence: CDR1 SQVTM, CDR2 ANQGSEA. CDR3 nucleotide sequence: TGCAGCGTCAACCGGGACAGGGCCTTACGGTTCTTC. It specifies CSVNRDRALRFF.

The count of this clone is one. The chain links TRBV5-1 to TRBJ2-5, with D hard to call. This CDR3 comprises 17 residues. Deletions cut 0 bases from V and 1 base from J, with 16 bases between. Looked up from germline, CDR1 is SGHRS and CDR2 is YFSETQ. CDR3 sequence: CASSLAATLGRQETQYF. CDR3 in DNA: TGCGCCAGCAGCTTGGCCGCGACTCTAGGCCGCCAAGAGACCCAGTACTTC. Combining the CDR3 with reference TRBV5-1 and TRBJ2-5 gives the whole variable domain KAGVTQTPRYLIKTRGQQVTLSCSPISGHRSVSWYQQTPGQGLQFLFEYFSETQRNKGNFPGRFSGRQFSNSRSEMNVSTLELGDSALYLCASSLAATLGRQETQYFGPGTRLLVL.